This TCR beta chain is from a study of blood T cell dynamics during melanoma immunotherapy. Findings and caveats of the study: Clones driving repertoire changes may be melanoma-specific or general immune activation.

A note on this clone: No antigen is known for it.

Time point specified: pre-treatment baseline. Sampling occurred pretreatment (T0) and at week 3 (W3), after cycle one of checkpoint blockade. Disease control meant complete response, partial response or stable disease at 12 weeks. Patients had no prior systemic cancer treatment, immunosuppressants or other active cancers. Sequencing used immunoSEQ multiplex PCR; TCRdb keeps in-frame clones, though not all of them. The profile shows some 16,000 clones, 85% of them singletons. The CDR3 contains 13 residues. Trimming took 6 bases from V and 7 from J, leaving 13 bases between them. Germline values: CDR1 SGHTA, CDR2 FQGNSA.

The sequences come from blood, collected from a patient treated with checkpoint blockade. The sequence derives from a human donor with melanoma. The chain couples TRBV7-2 to TRBJ2-1; possibly TRBD2 for D (6 bases). The CDR3 DNA sequence: TGTGCCAGCAGTTTTACAAGCGGGAATGAGCAGTTCTTC. Its protein product is CASSFTSGNEQFF.